This TCR beta chain was identified in a study of T cell responses to AZD1222 COVID-19 vaccine. Looking at the study overall: Investigators merged groups given second doses at roughly 4 or roughly 12 weeks. Study observations and caveats: Seropositive at baseline were only a handful of AZD1222 recipients. In a largely white British group with more females than males, clonal diversity was possibly underestimated. Repertoire sampling was restricted to post-peak T cell response timepoints.

Details on this clone: Its antigen is still unknown.

The data were produced by immunoSEQ multiplex PCR, yet TCRdb's version contains in-frame clones alone and is incomplete. Of 95,000 to 120,000 clones listed, 70% to 90% are singletons. Germline trimming cut 6 bases from V and 2 bases from J; bases unmatched to any gene: 13. Per the germline V gene, CDR1 is SGHRS and CDR2 is YFSETQ. The CDR3 contains 17 residues. The material was peripheral blood, obtained on day 0 of AZD1222 vaccination. The chain recombines TRBV5-1 with TRBJ2-2, with 7 bases matching TRBD2. The sequence was obtained from an adult in good health. The CDR3 DNA reads as TGCGCCAGCAACCCTGCTCGTGCGGGAGTAAACACCGGGGAGCTGTTTTTT. Its translation is CASNPARAGVNTGELFF.